This T cell receptor beta chain was sequenced in a study of blood T cell repertoires in COVID-19. Only a few counts were recorded for this clone. The V segment lost 5 bases and the J segment 5 bases; nucleotides outside the gene matches: 11. CDR3 length: 15 residues. The germline V gene encodes CDR1 SGHTA and CDR2 FQGNSA. Sequenced by immunoSEQ multiplex PCR; TCRdb stores in-frame clones only, minus some. Of over 200,000 clones listed, 91% are singletons. The source is a human donor in a cohort exposed to, infected with or recovered from COVID-19 (not recorded which). The donor label of this sample is uncertain. The specimen sequenced was PBMCs or T cells enriched from blood (not recorded which). The chain employs TRBV7-2 and TRBJ2-5; 7 bases align to TRBD2. The CDR3 DNA reads as TGTGCCAGCAGCCCGACTAGCTCCCCGGGGGAGACCCAGTACTTC. This encodes CASSPTSSPGETQYF.